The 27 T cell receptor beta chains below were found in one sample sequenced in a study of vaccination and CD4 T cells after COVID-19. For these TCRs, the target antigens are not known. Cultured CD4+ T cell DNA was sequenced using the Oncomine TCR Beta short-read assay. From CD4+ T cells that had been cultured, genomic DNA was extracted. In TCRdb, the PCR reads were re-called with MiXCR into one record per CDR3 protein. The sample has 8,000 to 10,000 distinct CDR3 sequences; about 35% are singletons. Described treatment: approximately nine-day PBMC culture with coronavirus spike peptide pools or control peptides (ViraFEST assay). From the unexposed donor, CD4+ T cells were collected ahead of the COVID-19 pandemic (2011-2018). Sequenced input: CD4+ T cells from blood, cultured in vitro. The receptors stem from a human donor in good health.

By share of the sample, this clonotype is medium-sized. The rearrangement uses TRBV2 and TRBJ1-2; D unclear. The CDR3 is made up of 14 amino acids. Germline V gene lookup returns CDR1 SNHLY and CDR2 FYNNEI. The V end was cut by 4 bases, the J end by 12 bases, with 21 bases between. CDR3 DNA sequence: TGTGCCAGCAGTGCCATCCGGGATGCCGCCCGTCACACCTTC. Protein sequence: CASSAIRDAARHTF. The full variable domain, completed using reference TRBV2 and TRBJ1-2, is EPEVTQTPSHQVTQMGQEVILRCVPISNHLYFYWYRQILGQKVEFLVSFYNNEISEKSEIFDDQFSVERPDGSNFTLKIRSTKLEDSAMYFCASSAIRDAARHTFGSGTRLTVV.

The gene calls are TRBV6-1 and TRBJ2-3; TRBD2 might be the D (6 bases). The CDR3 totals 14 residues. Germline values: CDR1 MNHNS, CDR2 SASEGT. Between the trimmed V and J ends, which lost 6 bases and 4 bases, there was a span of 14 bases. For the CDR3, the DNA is TGTGCCAGCAGGCCCTGGGGGGTCGCAGATACGCAGTATTTT. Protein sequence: CASRPWGVADTQYF.

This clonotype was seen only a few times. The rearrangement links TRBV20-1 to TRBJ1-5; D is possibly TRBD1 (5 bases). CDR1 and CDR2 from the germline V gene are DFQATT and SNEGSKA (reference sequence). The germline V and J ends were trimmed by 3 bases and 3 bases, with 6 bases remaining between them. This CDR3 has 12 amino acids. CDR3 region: CSASRDNQPQHF. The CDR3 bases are TGCAGTGCTAGCAGGGACAATCAGCCCCAGCATTTT.

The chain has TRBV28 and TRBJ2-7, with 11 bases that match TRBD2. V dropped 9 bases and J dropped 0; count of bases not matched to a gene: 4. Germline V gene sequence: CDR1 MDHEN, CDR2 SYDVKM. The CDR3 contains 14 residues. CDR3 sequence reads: CASLAGGRSYEQYF. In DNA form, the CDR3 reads TGTGCCAGTCTAGCGGGAGGACGCTCCTACGAGCAGTACTTC. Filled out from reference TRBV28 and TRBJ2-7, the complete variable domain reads DVKVTQSSRYLVKRTGEKVFLECVQDMDHENMFWYRQDPGLGLRLIYFSYDVKMKEKGDIPEGYSVSREKKERFSLILESASTNQTSMYLCASLAGGRSYEQYFGPGTRLTVT.

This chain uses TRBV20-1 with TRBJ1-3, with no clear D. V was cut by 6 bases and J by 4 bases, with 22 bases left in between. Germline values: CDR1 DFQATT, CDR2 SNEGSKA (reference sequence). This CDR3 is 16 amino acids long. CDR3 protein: CSASGRTGLKGNTIYF. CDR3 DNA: TGCAGTGCCAGTGGGCGTACCGGACTAAAAGGAAACACCATATATTTT.

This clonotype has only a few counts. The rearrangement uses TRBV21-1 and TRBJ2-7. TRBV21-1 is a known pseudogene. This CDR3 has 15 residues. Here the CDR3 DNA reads TGTGCCAGCAAACCCGATAGCCTGAGCTCCTACGAGCAGTACTTC. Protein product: CASKPDSLSSYEQYF.

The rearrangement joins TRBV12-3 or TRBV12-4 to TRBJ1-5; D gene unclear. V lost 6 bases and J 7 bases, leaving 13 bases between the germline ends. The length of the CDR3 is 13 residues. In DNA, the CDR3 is TGTGCCAGCAGCCCCTACCCCACACAGCCCCAGCATTTT. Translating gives CASSPYPTQPQHF.

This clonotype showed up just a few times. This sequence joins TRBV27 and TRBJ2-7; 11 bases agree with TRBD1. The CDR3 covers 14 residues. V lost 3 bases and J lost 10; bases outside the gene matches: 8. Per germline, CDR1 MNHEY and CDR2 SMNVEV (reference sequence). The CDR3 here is CASSFNPGQGGQYF. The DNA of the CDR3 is TGTGCCAGCAGTTTCAACCCGGGACAGGGGGGACAGTACTTC.

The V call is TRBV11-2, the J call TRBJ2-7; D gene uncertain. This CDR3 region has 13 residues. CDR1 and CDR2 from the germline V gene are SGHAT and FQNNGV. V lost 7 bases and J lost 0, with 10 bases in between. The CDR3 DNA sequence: TGTGCCAGCACCCGGGCCCTCTCCTACGAGCAGTACTTC. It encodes CASTRALSYEQYF.

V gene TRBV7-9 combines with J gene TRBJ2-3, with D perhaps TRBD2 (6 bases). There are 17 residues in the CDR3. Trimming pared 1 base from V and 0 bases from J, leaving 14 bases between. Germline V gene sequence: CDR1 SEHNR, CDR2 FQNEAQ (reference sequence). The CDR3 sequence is CASSLVSVGTSTDTQYF. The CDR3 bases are TGTGCCAGCAGCTTAGTAAGTGTAGGGACTAGCACAGATACGCAGTATTTT.

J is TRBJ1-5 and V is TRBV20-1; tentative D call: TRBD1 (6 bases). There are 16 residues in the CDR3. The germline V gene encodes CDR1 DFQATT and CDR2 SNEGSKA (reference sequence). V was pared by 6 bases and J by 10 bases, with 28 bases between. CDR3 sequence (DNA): TGCAGTGCCCCACAAAATCCAGGGGCCCCATGGAGCCCCCAGCATTTT. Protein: CSAPQNPGAPWSPQHF.

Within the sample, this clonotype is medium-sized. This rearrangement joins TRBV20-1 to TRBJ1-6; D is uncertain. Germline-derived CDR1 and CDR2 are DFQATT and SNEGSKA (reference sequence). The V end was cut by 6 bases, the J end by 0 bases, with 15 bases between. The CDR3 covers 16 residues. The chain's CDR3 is CSARKESNSYNSPLHF. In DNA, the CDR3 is TGCAGTGCAAGAAAGGAGTCAAACTCCTATAATTCACCCCTCCACTTT.

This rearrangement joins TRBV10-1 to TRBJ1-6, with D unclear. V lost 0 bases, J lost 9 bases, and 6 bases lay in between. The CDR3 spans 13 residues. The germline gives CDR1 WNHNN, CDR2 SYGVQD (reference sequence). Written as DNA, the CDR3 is TGCGCCAGCAGTGAGTCGAAGGGTTCACCCCTCCACTTT. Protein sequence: CASSESKGSPLHF.

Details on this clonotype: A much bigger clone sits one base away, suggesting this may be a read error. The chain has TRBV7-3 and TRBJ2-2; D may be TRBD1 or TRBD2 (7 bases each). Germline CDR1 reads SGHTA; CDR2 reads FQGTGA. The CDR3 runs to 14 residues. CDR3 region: CTSSPSGGAGELFF. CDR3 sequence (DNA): TGTACCAGCAGCCCCTCAGGGGGGGCCGGGGAGCTGTTTTTT.

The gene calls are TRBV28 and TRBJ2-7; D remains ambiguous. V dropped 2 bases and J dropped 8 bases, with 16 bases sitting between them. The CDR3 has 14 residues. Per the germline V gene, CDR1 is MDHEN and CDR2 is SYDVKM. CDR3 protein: CASSLQGLFGQQYF. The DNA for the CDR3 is TGTGCCAGCAGTTTACAAGGGCTTTTCGGGCAGCAGTACTTC.

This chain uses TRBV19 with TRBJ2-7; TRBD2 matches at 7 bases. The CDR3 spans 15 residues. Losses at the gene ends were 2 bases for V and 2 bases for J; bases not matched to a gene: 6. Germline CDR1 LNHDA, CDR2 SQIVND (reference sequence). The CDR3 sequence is CASSIRGEFPYEQYF. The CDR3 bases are TGTGCCAGTAGTATACGGGGGGAATTCCCCTACGAGCAGTACTTC.

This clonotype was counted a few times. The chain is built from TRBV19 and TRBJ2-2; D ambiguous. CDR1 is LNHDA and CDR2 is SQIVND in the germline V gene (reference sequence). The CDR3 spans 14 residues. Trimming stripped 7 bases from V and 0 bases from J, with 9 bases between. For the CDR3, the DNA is TGTGCCAGTAAACACAGAGCGAACACCGGGGAGCTGTTTTTT. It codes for CASKHRANTGELFF.

For the CDR3, the DNA is TGCAGCGTCAGGCTAGCGGGAGTAGATACGCAGTATTTT. It translates to CSVRLAGVDTQYF. The chain joins TRBV29-1 to TRBJ2-3; 10 bases are shared with TRBD2. Germline assignment: CDR1 SQVTM and CDR2 ANQGSEA. The CDR3 totals 13 residues. The trim removed 6 bases at V and 5 bases at J, leaving 5 bases unmatched.

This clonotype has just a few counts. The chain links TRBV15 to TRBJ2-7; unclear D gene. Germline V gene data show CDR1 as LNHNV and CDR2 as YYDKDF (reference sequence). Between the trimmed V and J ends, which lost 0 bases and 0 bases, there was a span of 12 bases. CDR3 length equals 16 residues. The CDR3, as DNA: TGTGCCACCAGCAGAGATCGGGTGGCATCCTCCTACGAGCAGTACTTC. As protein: CATSRDRVASSYEQYF.

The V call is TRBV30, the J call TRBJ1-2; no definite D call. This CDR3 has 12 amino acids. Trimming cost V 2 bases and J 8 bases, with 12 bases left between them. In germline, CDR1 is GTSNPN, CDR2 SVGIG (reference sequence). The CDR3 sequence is CAWSSPWRGYTF. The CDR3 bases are TGTGCCTGGAGTTCTCCTTGGAGGGGCTACACCTTC.

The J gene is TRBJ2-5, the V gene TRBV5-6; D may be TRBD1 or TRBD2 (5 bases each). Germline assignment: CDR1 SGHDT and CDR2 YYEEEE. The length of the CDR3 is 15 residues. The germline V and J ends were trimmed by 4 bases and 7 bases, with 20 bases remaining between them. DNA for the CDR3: TGTGCCAGCAGCACCCGGGGCTCTAGCCGGGGGACCCAGTACTTC. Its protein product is CASSTRGSSRGTQYF.

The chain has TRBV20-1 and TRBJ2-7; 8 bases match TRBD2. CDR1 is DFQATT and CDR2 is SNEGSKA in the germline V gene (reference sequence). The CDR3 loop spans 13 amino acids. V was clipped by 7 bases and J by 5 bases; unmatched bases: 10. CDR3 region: CSGGTSWGDEQYF. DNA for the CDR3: TGCAGTGGGGGGACTAGTTGGGGTGACGAGCAGTACTTC.

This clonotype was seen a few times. The CDR3 sequence is CASSSKPTGYSNQPQHF. CDR3 in DNA: TGTGCCAGCAGTTCCAAACCGACAGGGTATAGCAATCAGCCCCAGCATTTT. The genes are TRBV28 and TRBJ1-5; 7 bases are a match to TRBD1. After removal of 4 bases from V and 0 bases from J, the junction contained 9 bases not matched to a gene. The CDR3 has 17 residues. Germline assignment: CDR1 MDHEN and CDR2 SYDVKM.

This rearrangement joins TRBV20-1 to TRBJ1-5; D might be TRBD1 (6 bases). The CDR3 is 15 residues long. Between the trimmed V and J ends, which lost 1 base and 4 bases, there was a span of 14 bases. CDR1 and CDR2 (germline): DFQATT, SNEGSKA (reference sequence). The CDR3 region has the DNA TGCAGTGCTAGAGTGCTCGGGACACTAAATCAGCCCCAGCATTTT. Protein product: CSARVLGTLNQPQHF.

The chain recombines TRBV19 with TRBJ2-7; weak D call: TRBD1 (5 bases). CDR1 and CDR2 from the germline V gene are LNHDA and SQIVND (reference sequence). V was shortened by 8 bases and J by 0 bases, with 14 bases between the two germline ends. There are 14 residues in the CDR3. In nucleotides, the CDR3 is TGTGCCAGTCAGCCAGGGATGGGCTCCTACGAGCAGTACTTC. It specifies CASQPGMGSYEQYF.

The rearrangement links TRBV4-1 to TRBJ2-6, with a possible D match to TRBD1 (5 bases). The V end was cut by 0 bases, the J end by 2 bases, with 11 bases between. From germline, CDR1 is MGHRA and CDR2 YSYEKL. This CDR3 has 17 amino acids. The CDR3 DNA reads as TGCGCCAGCAGCCAAGATATGACAGCCACTGGGGCCAACGTCCTGACTTTC. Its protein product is CASSQDMTATGANVLTF.

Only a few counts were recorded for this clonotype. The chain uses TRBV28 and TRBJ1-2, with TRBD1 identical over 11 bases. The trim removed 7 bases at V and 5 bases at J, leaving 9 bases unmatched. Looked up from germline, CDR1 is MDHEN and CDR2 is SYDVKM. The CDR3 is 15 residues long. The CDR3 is CASKGQGGGSYGYTF. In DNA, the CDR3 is TGTGCCAGCAAGGGACAGGGGGGAGGGTCTTATGGCTACACCTTC.